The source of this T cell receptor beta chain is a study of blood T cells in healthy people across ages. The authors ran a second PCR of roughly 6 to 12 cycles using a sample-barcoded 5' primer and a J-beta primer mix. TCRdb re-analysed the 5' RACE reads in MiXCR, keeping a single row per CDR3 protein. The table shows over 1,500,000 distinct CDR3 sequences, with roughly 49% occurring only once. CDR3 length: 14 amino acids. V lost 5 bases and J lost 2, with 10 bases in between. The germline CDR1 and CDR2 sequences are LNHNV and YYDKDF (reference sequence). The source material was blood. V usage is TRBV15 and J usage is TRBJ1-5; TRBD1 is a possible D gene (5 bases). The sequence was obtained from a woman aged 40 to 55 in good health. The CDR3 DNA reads TGTGCCACCAGCCACCGGGACGGCAATCAGCCCCAGCATTTT. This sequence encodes CATSHRDGNQPQHF.